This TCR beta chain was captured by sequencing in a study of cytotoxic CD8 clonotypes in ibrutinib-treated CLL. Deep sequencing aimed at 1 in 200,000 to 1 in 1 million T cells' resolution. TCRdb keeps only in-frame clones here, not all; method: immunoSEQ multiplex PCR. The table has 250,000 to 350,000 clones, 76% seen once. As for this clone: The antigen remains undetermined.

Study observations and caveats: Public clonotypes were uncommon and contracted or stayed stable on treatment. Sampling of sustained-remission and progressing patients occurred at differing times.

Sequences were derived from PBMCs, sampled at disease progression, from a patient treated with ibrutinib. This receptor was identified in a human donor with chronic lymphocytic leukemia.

CDR3 coding DNA: TGTGCCAGCAGTCGCACAGCGTATAGCAATCAGCCCCAGCATTTT. It translates to CASSRTAYSNQPQHF. This rearrangement joins TRBV6-5 to TRBJ1-5; D not resolved. CDR3 size: 15 residues. Germline CDR1 MNHEY, CDR2 SVGAGI. Trimming removed 5 bases at V and 0 bases at J, with 11 bases between.